This is a list of T cell receptor beta chains from one sample in a study of blood T cells in healthy people across ages. TCRdb ran MiXCR on the 5' RACE reads and lists one entry per CDR3 protein. Here the sample spans around 1,600,000 distinct CDR3 sequences, 35% to 45% being singletons. The sequenced sample was blood. The receptors derive from a woman between 18 and 29 years old in good health. Both conserved end residues are part of each CDR3. Fields, in order: clone size, D gene, J gene, V gene, CDR3 DNA, CDR3 protein. The D gene is left open where the match is weak. Only part of the rows carry a size: once, few, many, or a class if the clone is expanded.

. | . | TRBJ2-1 | TRBV11-2 | TGTGCCAGCAGCCTACAACCAGACTCGGGTGAGCAGTTCTTC | CASSLQPDSGEQFF
few | TRBD1 | TRBJ2-5 | TRBV29-1 | TGCAGCGTTGAGGGGGACAGGTACAATGAGCAGTACTTC | CSVEGDRYNEQYF
many | TRBD1 | TRBJ2-7 | TRBV9 | TGTGCCAGCAGCGCTGGTGTTACCGGGACAGGGGCCCACGAGCAGTACTTC | CASSAGVTGTGAHEQYF
. | . | TRBJ1-2 | TRBV5-4 | TGTGCCAGAAGCTCTCCGGCTACTAACTATGGCTACACCTTC | CARSSPATNYGYTF
. | . | TRBJ2-3 | TRBV9 | TGTGCCAGCAGCGTAGAGGCTTACATCACGGATACGCAGTATTTT | CASSVEAYITDTQYF
few | . | TRBJ1-4 | TRBV12-3/TRBV12-4 | TGTGCCAGCTCTCTAGGAGATTTAGGAAATGAAAAACTGTTTTTT | CASSLGDLGNEKLFF
few | . | TRBJ2-7 | TRBV7-9 | TGTGCCAGCAGCTTGCCGAGACCCCCTTCTTACGAGCAGTACTTC | CASSLPRPPSYEQYF
few | TRBD1 | TRBJ2-1 | TRBV6-1 | TGTGCCAGCAGGGGACAGGGGCAAGAGACCCAGTTCTTC | CASRGQGQETQFF
few | . | TRBJ2-1 | TRBV7-2 | TGTGCCAGCAGCTTAGTCTTCTACAATGAGCAGTTCTTC | CASSLVFYNEQFF
. | . | TRBJ1-1 | TRBV20-1 | TGCAGTGCTAGAGAGAGGGCTGAAGCTTTCTTT | CSARERAEAFF
. | TRBD1 | TRBJ1-2 | TRBV12-3/TRBV12-4 | TGTGCCAGCAGTTTAGCGACAGGGTACAGCGGCTACACCTTC | CASSLATGYSGYTF
many | . | TRBJ2-7 | TRBV7-9 | TGTGCCAGCAGCTTAGACGTGATCCCCTACGAGCAGTACTTC | CASSLDVIPYEQYF
few | . | TRBJ2-3 | TRBV15 | TGTGCCACCAGCAGAGGGACGGCAGCAGATACGCAGTATTTT | CATSRGTAADTQYF
. | . | TRBJ1-1 | TRBV6-5 | TGTGCCAGCAGCGGAGGGGCCCGGAGCGCTTTCTTT | CASSGGARSAFF
. | . | TRBJ2-4 | TRBV30 | TGTGCCTGGATTTCAGGGGCGCGTGAGCAGTACTTC | CAWISGAREQYF
. | TRBD1 | TRBJ1-6 | TRBV5-1 | TGCGCCAGCAGCCGACCTGAGGGGACAGGGGGGTCACCCCTCCACTTT | CASSRPEGTGGSPLHF
. | . | TRBJ1-4 | TRBV9 | TGTGCCAGCAGCGTCGGAGGGTTGGGGCAGGGAAGTGAAAAACTGTTTTTT | CASSVGGLGQGSEKLFF
few | TRBD2 | TRBJ2-7 | TRBV20-1 | TGCAGTGCTAGATCGCGGATAGCGGGCGGGTGGGAAGAGCAGTACTTC | CSARSRIAGGWEEQYF
few | TRBD1 | TRBJ1-1 | TRBV3-1 | TGTGCCAGCAGCCGGGTGAGACAGGGGGTAGGCACTGAAGCTTTCTTT | CASSRVRQGVGTEAFF
. | . | TRBJ2-7 | TRBV14 | TGTGCCAGCAGCCAGGTGATACAACTAGGCGAGCAGTACTTC | CASSQVIQLGEQYF
once | TRBD1 | TRBJ1-5 | TRBV7-9 | TGTGCCAGCAGCACGGACAGGGCATCGAGTCAGCCCCAGCATTTT | CASSTDRASSQPQHF
. | . | TRBJ2-2 | TRBV12-3/TRBV12-4 | . | CASTFGAGGGELFF
few | . | TRBJ2-5 | TRBV27 | TGTGCCAGCAGTCGACAGGCTCTTTTACCCGAGGAGACCCAGTACTTC | CASSRQALLPEETQYF
. | TRBD2 | TRBJ2-5 | TRBV27 | TGTGCCAGCACCCGTCCCGGGACTAGCGGGGTTATAGAGACCCAGTACTTC | CASTRPGTSGVIETQYF
. | . | TRBJ2-1 | TRBV5-5 | TGTGCCAGCAGCTTGTCGCCAGGTGGTTATATTGGGTCTGAGCAGTTCTTC | CASSLSPGGYIGSEQFF
few | TRBD1 | TRBJ2-1 | TRBV5-5 | TGTGCCAGCAGCTTGACGGACAGGGGGTTCTACAATGAGCAGTTCTTC | CASSLTDRGFYNEQFF
. | . | TRBJ1-1 | TRBV25-1 | TGTGCCAGCAGTGATAGCCGGGGTGATGAAGCTTTCTTT | CASSDSRGDEAFF
. | TRBD1 | TRBJ1-4 | TRBV5-6 | TGTGCCAGCTCAGGATTGGGGACAGGGAATGAAAAACTGTTTTTT | CASSGLGTGNEKLFF
once | TRBD2 | TRBJ2-1 | TRBV9 | TGTGCCAGCAGCGTAGCTACTGGACTAGCGGTATACAATGAGCAGTTCTTC | CASSVATGLAVYNEQFF
. | TRBD1 | TRBJ1-2 | TRBV7-2 | TGTGCCAGCAGCATGCCCGGGACAGGGTCGTTCGGGGGCTACACCTTC | CASSMPGTGSFGGYTF
few | . | TRBJ2-5 | TRBV6-2/TRBV6-3 | TGTGCCAGCACCCAGGACTCTTACCAAGAGACCCAGTACTTC | CASTQDSYQETQYF
few | . | TRBJ2-3 | TRBV20-1 | TGCAGTGCTAGTACCCAAGGACACTACACAGATACGCAGTATTTT | CSASTQGHYTDTQYF
. | TRBD2 | TRBJ2-7 | TRBV29-1 | TGCAGCGTTGGGACTAGCGGGATGACCGAGCAGTACTTC | CSVGTSGMTEQYF
few | . | TRBJ2-1 | TRBV7-2 | TGTGCCAGCAGCTTCGGGACTTGGGATGAGCAGTTCTTC | CASSFGTWDEQFF
few | . | TRBJ2-3 | TRBV15 | TGTGCCACCAGCAGAGAGAGGGGACTTGAGGATACGCAGTATTTT | CATSRERGLEDTQYF
. | . | TRBJ2-1 | TRBV5-6 | TGTGCCGGCAGCTTTGTCAGTGAGCAGTTCTTC | CAGSFVSEQFF
few | . | TRBJ1-2 | TRBV5-1 | TGCGCCAGCAGCCGTCTGACAGTTATCCCTAACTATGGCTACACCTTC | CASSRLTVIPNYGYTF
. | TRBD1 | TRBJ2-7 | TRBV9 | TGTGCCAGCAGATCGGGACAGGGTGTCGACGAGCAGTACTTC | CASRSGQGVDEQYF
. | . | TRBJ2-7 | TRBV3-1 | TGTGCCAGCAGCCAGTGGGGAAGCGAGCAGTACTTC | CASSQWGSEQYF
. | . | TRBJ2-1 | TRBV4-3 | TGCGCCAGCAGCCAAGATGTGAACCCTGACTACAATGAGCAGTTCTTC | CASSQDVNPDYNEQFF
. | . | TRBJ1-1 | TRBV13 | TGTGCCAGCAGCGGTCGACTGTTATCGAACACTGAAGCTTTCTTT | CASSGRLLSNTEAFF
. | . | TRBJ1-2 | TRBV29-1 | TGCAGCGTTGACAGATACCTCTATGGCTACACCTTC | CSVDRYLYGYTF
. | TRBD2 | TRBJ2-1 | TRBV7-9 | TGTGCCAGCAGCGCAACTAGCGGGAGCACCCTTGAGCAGTTCTTC | CASSATSGSTLEQFF
few | TRBD1 | TRBJ1-1 | TRBV12-3/TRBV12-4 | TGTGCCAGCAGTTGGTCAGGGGGCCTCGCTGAAGCTTTCTTT | CASSWSGGLAEAFF
many | . | TRBJ2-3 | TRBV4-3 | TGCGCCAGCAGCCAGAGTAGAACAGATACGCAGTATTTT | CASSQSRTDTQYF